This T cell receptor (beta chain) stems from a study of blood T cells in healthy people across ages. Study information: Using template switching, researchers captured about one barcoded beta molecule for each two T cells.

Study outcomes and limitations: Roughly linear declines in TCR beta diversity per million T cells occurred with age.

Then a second PCR, running about 7 to 11 cycles, was carried out with a sample-barcoded 5' primer and a J-beta primer mix. Every sample gave at least 3 million paired-end reads containing CDR3. TCRdb reprocessed the 5' RACE reads via MiXCR and lists one record per CDR3 protein. The sample holds over 1.5 million distinct CDR3 sequences, about 49% seen once. In regard to this clonotype: What it recognizes is unknown.

The sequence was obtained from a woman aged 35 to 49 in good health. Sequencing was done on a sample of blood.

The CDR3 DNA reads as TGTGCCAGCAATATGATTACAAGCGGCGACTATGGCTACACCTTC. As protein: CASNMITSGDYGYTF. The V gene is TRBV6-1, the J gene TRBJ1-2; no reliable D call. The germline V gene has CDR1 MNHNS and CDR2 SASEGT. The CDR3 contains 15 residues. Trimming stripped 7 bases from V and 3 bases from J, with 18 bases between.